Here is one T cell receptor (beta chain) with its context. These data belong to a study of blood T cell repertoires in COVID-19. As for the study in general: Acute and convalescent COVID-19 specimens originated in the United States, Italy and Spain.

Source study methods: Scientists estimated how many nucleated cells there were by amplifying reference gene primers. The method was immunoSEQ multiplex PCR; TCRdb's version includes in-frame clones alone and lacks a portion of them. That table is the source of V, J and clone size, and D and trimming were worked out from the DNA. The sample has 200,000 to 300,000 clones, over 80% seen once. This CDR3 region has 15 residues. V dropped 3 bases and J dropped 4 bases, with 13 bases sitting between them. Germline assignment: CDR1 LNHDA and CDR2 SQIVND (reference sequence). The gene calls are TRBV19 and TRBJ1-5; a possible D gene is TRBD1 (5 bases). This sequence originates from a woman in her 40s who had recovered from COVID-19. Sample: peripheral blood. In nucleotides, the CDR3 is TGTGCCAGTAGTATGAGCAGGGCCTTGAATCAGCCCCAGCATTTT. This gives the protein CASSMSRALNQPQHF.